This TCR beta chain was captured by sequencing in a study of cytotoxic CD8 clonotypes in ibrutinib-treated CLL. The study's findings and limits: Baseline levels of clonality went above those of age-matched healthy donors and moved with circulating CD8+ T-cell counts.

Worth noting for this clone: Its target is not known.

The table came from immunoSEQ multiplex PCR; TCRdb's copy has only in-frame clones and leaves some out. The sample consists of approximately 300,000 clones, around four fifths of them appearing once. Germline V gives CDR1 MDHEN, CDR2 SYDVKM. The CDR3 length is 14 residues. V was cut by 11 bases and J by 4 bases, with 17 bases left in between. This receptor was identified in a human donor with chronic lymphocytic leukemia. The gene calls are TRBV28 and TRBJ2-2, with a weak D call TRBD2 (5 bases). This material consisted of PBMCs, taken before ibrutinib treatment. CDR3 nucleotides: TGTGCCGCTGCCAGCGGAGCGAGCACCGGGGAGCTGTTTTTT. Encoded protein: CAAASGASTGELFF.